Below, one TCR beta chain is given with its context. Noted time point: sample taken at primary tumor resection. Whole RNA from tumor, nontumor lung or frozen PBMC was sequenced unsorted. CDR1 and CDR2 (germline): MDHEN, SYDVKM. The CDR3 length is 16 residues. Trimming at V came to 6 bases and at J to 0 bases, leaving 11 bases not matched to a gene. This record belongs to a study of spatial heterogeneity in lung cancer. As for the study in general: On average, each unique TCR and UMI combination appeared more than ten times in raw reads.

TCRdb fed the 5' RACE reads into MiXCR, producing one record per CDR3 protein. This sample has about 30,000 distinct CDR3 sequences, with around 8.4% found just once. This TCR was recovered from a female donor with early-stage non-small cell lung cancer. Sequenced material: PBMCs, taken at surgery. The chain recombines TRBV28 with TRBJ2-7; 7 bases fit TRBD1. CDR3 bases: TGTGCCAGCAGCTCGACTGGTTGGGACAGCTCCTACGAGCAGTACTTC. Its protein is CASSSTGWDSSYEQYF.